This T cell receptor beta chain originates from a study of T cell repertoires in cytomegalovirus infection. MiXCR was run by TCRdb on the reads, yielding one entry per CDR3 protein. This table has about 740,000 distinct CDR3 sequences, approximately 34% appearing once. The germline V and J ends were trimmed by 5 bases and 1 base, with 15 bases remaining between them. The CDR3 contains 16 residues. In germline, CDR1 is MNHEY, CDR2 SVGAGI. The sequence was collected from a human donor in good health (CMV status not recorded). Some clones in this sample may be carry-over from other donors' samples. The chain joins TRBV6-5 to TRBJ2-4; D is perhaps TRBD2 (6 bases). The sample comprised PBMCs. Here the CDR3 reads CASSRGGPVAKNIQYF. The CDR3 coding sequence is TGTGCCAGCAGTAGGGGAGGCCCCGTGGCCAAAAACATTCAGTACTTC.